This T cell receptor (beta chain) was identified in a study of regulatory T cells in long-lasting Graves disease (dated by TCRdb to the early 2020s). Notes on the research overall: Patients with newly diagnosed Graves' disease had been on antithyroid drugs for under 3 months. A total of some 33 samples were covered by TCR sequencing, comprising around 13 persistent and 20 or so newly diagnosed Graves' disease patients. The study was conducted in China and was registered as a clinical trial. Peripheral blood TCR sequencing and RNA sequencing compared persistent Graves' disease patients with newly diagnosed Graves' disease patients. The investigation overall reported the following: Lower TCR Shannon entropy and fewer highly expanded clones were observed in persistent Graves' disease patients than in newly diagnosed patients, which suggested clonal expansion. The study examined only peripheral blood because the primary lesion, thyroid tissue, could not be accessed. Preferential use of TRBV28, TRBJ1-2 and TRBJ2-5 was observed in persistent disease, whereas TRBV20-1 and TRBJ2-1 were favored in newly diagnosed disease. More public clonotypes were shared among persistent patients (fewer than 3,000) than among newly diagnosed patients (966). As a limitation, the authors acknowledged that the small sample size may reduce accuracy. Only the TCR beta chain was sequenced and analyzed.

Library preparation was by multiplex PCR. Sequencing took place on an Illumina HiSeq 4000. To build TCR beta libraries, CDR3 regions were amplified by Arm-PCR using iRepertoire HTBI primers. Before sequencing, the PCR products underwent gel purification. In the authors' own workflow: Gene usage analysis of CDR3 amino acid clonotypes used the 55 to 65 TRBV and 14 to 15 TRBJ segments found across samples. Filtered high-quality paired reads were merged into contigs using COPE and FqMerger. BLAST was used to align contigs to IMGT TRBV, TRBD and TRBJ reference genes, with CDR3 defined following IMGT. Any clonotype with a frequency above 0.1% was counted as a highly expanded clone. Shannon entropy served as the measure of repertoire diversity, while the Gini coefficient captured V-J evenness. A clonotype was considered public if more than one individual shared it. The public sequencing data were trimmed at Q25 with fastp and processed into clonotypes with MiXCR by TCRdb, which kept only in-frame beta chains. Entries are consolidated by CDR3 protein sequence, retaining the most common genes and DNA. The V and J calls, along with clone size, are taken from TCRdb and not from the paper's own processing. The sample profile shows about 430,000 distinct CDR3 sequences; approximately 16% of them were found once. The ten largest account for over 7% of the sample.

As concerns this clonotype: Which antigen it targets is not known. It has no much larger one-base neighbor in the sample; base qualities were not kept.

CDR1 is given as SEHNR and CDR2 as FQNEAQ, both from the germline V gene (reference sequence). The V and J ends are trimmed by 6 bases and 0 bases, leaving 8 bases between them. Including the terminal cysteine and phenylalanine, the CDR3 comprises 14 residues. The sequence is cut down to CDR3 DNA, 42 bases in frame from base 1. According to the study, the label for this sample's time point signals: newly diagnosed GD, antithyroid drugs for less than 3 months. For both TCR sequencing and RNA sequencing, RNA was extracted from PBMCs in TRIzol. The diagnosis of Graves' disease was made according to American Thyroid Association guidelines. Patients for the study were recruited at an endocrinology department in Xi'an, China. Each patient gave around 9.2 milliliters of peripheral blood, collected in an EDTA anticoagulant tube. Ficoll Paque Plus density gradient separation was used to isolate PBMCs, and no further T cell sorting was performed. An Agilent 2100 Bioanalyzer and agarose gel were used to check RNA quality, and a NanoDrop 2000 was used to measure RNA concentration.

This same sample was also taken into another study, of T cells in Graves' hyperthyroidism and ophthalmopathy. The second paper further reports: Stable Graves' hyperthyroidism was defined as no progression to ophthalmopathy during 18 months of follow-up. Hyperthyroidism patients were newly diagnosed, had a disease duration of under 2 months, and were aged 18 to 65 years. Patients with uncontrolled infections, other autoimmune diseases, pregnancy or lactation were excluded. Diagnoses were based on clinical symptoms, serum thyroxine and TRAb, thyroid ultrasound and orbital computed tomography. The first round of RT-PCR for the TCR CDR3 was performed with the HTBI primer set and the Qiagen OneStep RT-PCR kit. Most expanded thyroid clonotypes (frequency above 0.001) were also found in blood, which suggests that blood repertoires may mirror thyroid immune responses. A model built on a 13 V-J signature distinguished ophthalmopathy from stable hyperthyroidism, reaching about 88% sensitivity and approximately 83% specificity in cross-validation and 80%/75% in testing. In validation, progression to ophthalmopathy was predicted by the model with roughly 69% sensitivity and 72.22% specificity, a median of approximately 6.5 months before onset. TCR V-J signatures able to tell the groups apart were searched for in a discovery cohort of 100 patients, of whom under 45 had Graves' ophthalmopathy and about 55 had stable Graves' hyperthyroidism. An independent validation cohort of under 20 hyperthyroidism patients and about 16 patients who later progressed to ophthalmopathy tested prospective prediction of ophthalmopathy. For training and testing, the 110 or so patients in the discovery cohort were randomly divided in a 7:3 ratio. The study also compared thyroid tissue and blood T-cell repertoires from five or six Graves' hyperthyroidism patients. Once sampling was done, hyperthyroidism patients were given methimazole at a starting dose of 30 mg daily, whereas ophthalmopathy patients were given high-dose intravenous methylprednisolone. A second multiplex PCR round built the libraries, followed by size selection and purification. Paired-end sequencing of the libraries was performed with 100 bp reads on an Illumina HiSeq2000. SOAPnuke was used to process the raw data, with reads discarded if the reads contained adapters or uncalled bases, had a mean Phred below 15, or lacked an exact constant-primer or identifier match. COPE v1.2.5 was used to merge high-quality paired reads, and clonotypes were defined as unique nucleotide sequences. MiTCR v1.1 was used to align clonotypes to the IMGT TRBV, TRBD and TRBJ reference segments. The analysis was restricted to V-J combinations with a frequency above 0.0001, which together covered just over 99% of the repertoires. A TCS score was defined as the ratio of F50 (clonal expansion) to E x V (chaos), with BLOSUM62-based TCRdist applied between CDR3 peptides within each V-J. Welch's t-statistics and random forest reduced 450 to 600 V-J features to around 14, which were used in a naive Bayes classifier (R e1071). No statistical method was used to fix the sample size in advance, and group allocation was not hidden from the investigators. The paper describes TCR Vbeta CDR3 sequencing of 140 or so peripheral blood samples, made up of fewer than 50 ophthalmopathy patients, around 78 hyperthyroidism patients and some 17 progressor patients.

The specimen was peripheral blood mononuclear cells (PBMCs), collected at new diagnosis, from a patient treated with antithyroid drugs. The rearrangement combines TRBV7-9 with TRBJ2-2; TRBD1 is possibly the D segment (5 matching bases). This clonotype was sampled from a middle-aged woman with Graves disease. Donor details come from another sample of the same person, matched by shared clones. CDR3 reads: CASSSQANTGELFF. In nucleotides, the sequence is TGTGCCAGCAGTTCACAGGCGAACACCGGGGAGCTGTTTTTT.